The clone carrying this T cell receptor (beta chain) was picked up a small number of times. Its antigen is unidentified. This sample is part of a study of Graves' ophthalmopathy and Graves' hyperthyroidism. Study outcomes and limitations: Appearing in blood as well were most expanded thyroid clonotypes above 0.001 frequency.

Hyperthyroidism patients were newly diagnosed, ill under 2 months, and aged 18 to 65 years. RNA transcripts yielded amplified TCR beta CDR3 regions. Amplification began with first-round RT-PCR using HTBI primers, then second-round multiplex PCR was performed. TCRdb analysed the multiplex PCR reads with MiXCR anew, one entry per CDR3 protein. Among some 1.1 million distinct CDR3 sequences listed, about two fifths were seen once. With V trimmed by 6 bases and J by 5 bases, 11 bases remained unmatched. Germline loops: CDR1 DFQATT, CDR2 SNEGSKA (reference sequence). The CDR3 has 14 amino acids. The clonotype originates from an adult man with Graves' hyperthyroidism. Source material: peripheral blood or thyroid tissue (not recorded which). This rearrangement joins TRBV20-1 to TRBJ2-7, with 9 bases that match TRBD1. The CDR3 coding sequence is TGCAGTGCAGTTCCGGGACAGGGTCCCCACGAGCAGTACTTC. Its protein is CSAVPGQGPHEQYF.